Listed below are T cell receptor beta chains from one sample, sequenced in a study of PD-1 blockade in mismatch repair-deficient tumors. Profiled with immunoSEQ multiplex PCR; TCRdb holds only in-frame clones, not every one. The table records around 23,000 clones, over 80% of them present only once. Sequences were derived from peripheral blood, sampled 12 weeks after starting pembrolizumab. The origin of the receptors is an adult with mismatch repair-deficient cancer. The CDR3 runs from the conserved cysteine through the conserved F or W. D genes are given only for firm matches. Clone size is stated in some rows and not others, as once, few, many or a class when expanded.

j_gene: TRBJ2-3; d_gene: TRBD1; abundance: .; v_gene: TRBV27; CDR3aa: CASRHRTGRWSWADTQYF; CDR3nt: TGTGCCAGCAGACATAGGACAGGGCGGTGGTCTTGGGCAGATACGCAGTATTTT
j_gene: TRBJ1-1; d_gene: .; abundance: once; v_gene: TRBV7-6; CDR3aa: CASSAWQGTEAFF; CDR3nt: TGTGCCAGCAGCGCCTGGCAGGGCACTGAAGCTTTCTTT
j_gene: TRBJ1-4; d_gene: .; abundance: .; v_gene: TRBV5-1; CDR3aa: CASSLWGGRTAEKLFF; CDR3nt: TGCGCCAGCAGCTTGTGGGGGGGGCGCACAGCTGAAAAACTGTTTTTT
j_gene: TRBJ2-7; d_gene: .; abundance: .; v_gene: TRBV11-2; CDR3aa: CASSPTVPYEQYF; CDR3nt: TGTGCCAGCAGCCCTACAGTCCCCTACGAGCAGTACTTC
j_gene: TRBJ2-7; d_gene: .; abundance: .; v_gene: TRBV4-3; CDR3aa: CASSPASLADEQYF; CDR3nt: TGCGCCAGCAGCCCAGCCTCGTTAGCGGACGAGCAGTACTTC
j_gene: TRBJ2-3; d_gene: .; abundance: .; v_gene: TRBV5-8; CDR3aa: CASSKTYEDTQYF; CDR3nt: TGTGCCAGCAGTAAAACGTACGAGGATACGCAGTATTTT
j_gene: TRBJ2-7; d_gene: .; abundance: once; v_gene: TRBV6-1; CDR3aa: CASSRDSRDEQYF; CDR3nt: TGTGCCAGTTCCCGGGATAGTAGAGACGAGCAGTACTTC
j_gene: TRBJ1-1; d_gene: .; abundance: few; v_gene: TRBV6-5; CDR3aa: CASSPSDGNTEAFF; CDR3nt: TGTGCCAGCAGTCCTTCGGACGGGAACACTGAAGCTTTCTTT
j_gene: TRBJ1-1; d_gene: TRBD1; abundance: few; v_gene: TRBV28; CDR3aa: CASSAGTGDMNTEAFF; CDR3nt: TGTGCCAGCAGTGCCGGGACAGGGGACATGAACACTGAAGCTTTCTTT
j_gene: TRBJ1-2; d_gene: TRBD1; abundance: .; v_gene: TRBV6-1; CDR3aa: CASSGRNTGVRDYGYTF; CDR3nt: TGTGCCAGCAGTGGCCGAAACACAGGGGTAAGGGACTATGGCTACACCTTC
j_gene: TRBJ2-3; d_gene: .; abundance: .; v_gene: TRBV29-1; CDR3aa: CSVPGKGASTDTQYF; CDR3nt: TGCAGCGTCCCGGGGAAAGGGGCTAGCACAGATACGCAGTATTTT
j_gene: TRBJ2-7; d_gene: .; abundance: .; v_gene: TRBV5-6; CDR3aa: CASSLGATWSGEQYF; CDR3nt: TGTGCCAGCAGCTTGGGGGCGACTTGGTCTGGCGAGCAGTACTTC
j_gene: TRBJ2-1; d_gene: TRBD2; abundance: .; v_gene: TRBV5-1; CDR3aa: CASTGDLAGGSYNEQFF; CDR3nt: TGCGCCAGCACTGGGGACCTAGCGGGAGGCTCCTACAATGAGCAGTTCTTC
j_gene: TRBJ2-1; d_gene: TRBD2; abundance: .; v_gene: TRBV5-6; CDR3aa: CASTVPGGSYNEQFF; CDR3nt: TGTGCCAGCACCGTTCCCGGCGGGAGTTACAATGAGCAGTTCTTC
j_gene: TRBJ2-7; d_gene: .; abundance: .; v_gene: TRBV6-5; CDR3aa: CASSPGAPHSYEQYF; CDR3nt: TGTGCCAGCAGCCCGGGGGCGCCCCATTCCTACGAGCAGTACTTC
j_gene: TRBJ1-2; d_gene: .; abundance: few; v_gene: TRBV7-9; CDR3aa: CASTQGAVNYGYTF; CDR3nt: TGTGCCAGCACCCAGGGCGCGGTTAACTATGGCTACACCTTC
j_gene: TRBJ1-1; d_gene: .; abundance: .; v_gene: TRBV5-8; CDR3aa: CASSFEAGVNTEAFF; CDR3nt: TGTGCCAGCAGCTTTGAGGCAGGGGTGAACACTGAAGCTTTCTTT
j_gene: TRBJ2-1; d_gene: TRBD2; abundance: .; v_gene: TRBV13; CDR3aa: CASSLRFLRLAGEQFF; CDR3nt: TGTGCCAGCAGCTTAAGATTCCTGAGACTAGCGGGAGAGCAGTTCTTC
j_gene: TRBJ1-1; d_gene: TRBD1; abundance: .; v_gene: TRBV9; CDR3aa: CASSVGLQGAGEAFF; CDR3nt: TGTGCCAGCAGCGTAGGGTTACAGGGGGCCGGTGAAGCTTTCTTT
j_gene: TRBJ1-5; d_gene: TRBD1; abundance: .; v_gene: TRBV30; CDR3aa: CAWSPTSGTDNQPQHF; CDR3nt: TGTGCCTGGAGTCCCACGTCCGGGACAGACAATCAGCCCCAGCATTTT
j_gene: TRBJ2-3; d_gene: TRBD2; abundance: .; v_gene: TRBV6-1; CDR3aa: CASRNSGASTDTQYF; CDR3nt: TGTGCCAGCAGGAATAGCGGGGCGAGCACAGATACGCAGTATTTT
j_gene: TRBJ2-7; d_gene: TRBD2; abundance: .; v_gene: TRBV10-3; CDR3aa: CAISEPTSGSGGSYEQYF; CDR3nt: TGTGCCATCAGTGAGCCGACTAGCGGGAGCGGGGGCTCCTACGAGCAGTACTTC
j_gene: TRBJ2-3; d_gene: TRBD2; abundance: few; v_gene: TRBV12-5; CDR3aa: CASGFSSGSGRDTQYF; CDR3nt: TGTGCTAGTGGTTTCAGTAGCGGGAGCGGTAGAGATACGCAGTATTTT
j_gene: TRBJ2-3; d_gene: .; abundance: .; v_gene: TRBV5-6; CDR3aa: CASSPVLRDPDTQYF; CDR3nt: TGTGCCAGCAGCCCTGTTTTGCGGGACCCAGATACGCAGTATTTT
j_gene: TRBJ2-3; d_gene: TRBD2; abundance: .; v_gene: TRBV2; CDR3aa: CASSTSGRITDTQYF; CDR3nt: TGTGCCAGCAGTACTAGCGGGAGGATCACAGATACGCAGTATTTT
j_gene: TRBJ1-5; d_gene: .; abundance: .; v_gene: TRBV14; CDR3aa: CASSEGGSLLSNQPQHF; CDR3nt: TGTGCCAGCAGCGAGGGGGGCAGCCTTTTAAGCAATCAGCCCCAGCATTTT